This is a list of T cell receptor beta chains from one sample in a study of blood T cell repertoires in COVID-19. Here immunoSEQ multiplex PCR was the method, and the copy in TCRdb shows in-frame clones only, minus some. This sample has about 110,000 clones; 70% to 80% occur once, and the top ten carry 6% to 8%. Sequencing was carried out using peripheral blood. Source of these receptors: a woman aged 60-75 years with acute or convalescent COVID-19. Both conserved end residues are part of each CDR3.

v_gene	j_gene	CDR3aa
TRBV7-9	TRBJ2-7	CASSLQETVNEQYF
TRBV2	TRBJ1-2	CASSQGGYTF
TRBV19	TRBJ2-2	CASSISGAGNTGELFF
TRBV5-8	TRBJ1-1	CASSWDRNTEAFF
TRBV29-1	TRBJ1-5	CSVSDRGQSQPQHF
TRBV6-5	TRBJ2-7	CASNTGQGMTYEQYF
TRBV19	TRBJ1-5	CASSTTNRNWNQPQHF
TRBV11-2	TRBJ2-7	CASSWDSYEQYF
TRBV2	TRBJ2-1	CASRDPTSGGRYNEQFF
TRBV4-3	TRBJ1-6	CASSQFDGANSPLHF
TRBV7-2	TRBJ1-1	CASSFIRAGTEAFF
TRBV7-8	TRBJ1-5	CASSLETGFLNQPQHF
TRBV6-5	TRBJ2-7	CASSKQGYEQYF
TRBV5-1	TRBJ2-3	CASSHSGGASDTQYF
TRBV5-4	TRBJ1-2	CASRHMGREGDGYTF
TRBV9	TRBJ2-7	CASSISYRVGYEQYF
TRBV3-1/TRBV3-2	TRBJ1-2	CASSQVEGASGYTF
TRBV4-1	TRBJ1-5	CASSPLGQGSQPQHF
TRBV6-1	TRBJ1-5	CASSDRNRGSWQPQHF
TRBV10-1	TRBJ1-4	CASSLGQVNEKLFF
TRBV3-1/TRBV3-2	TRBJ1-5	CASSHSVSTGQGVPGQPQHF
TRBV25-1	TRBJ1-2	CASSSGQGYGYTF
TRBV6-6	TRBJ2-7	CASTYRDLGFEQYF
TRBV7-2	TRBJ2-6	CASSFGHSGANVLTF
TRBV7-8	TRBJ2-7	CASSLAGQTYEQYF
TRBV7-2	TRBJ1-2	CASSLSRNYGYTF
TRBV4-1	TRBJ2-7	CASSLSDYGEQYF
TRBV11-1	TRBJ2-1	CASSFGGLSYNEQFF
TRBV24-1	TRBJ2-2	CATSDYGQNTGELFF
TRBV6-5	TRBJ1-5	CASSKVPGDQPQHF
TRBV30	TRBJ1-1	CAWSLKRGSSTEAFF
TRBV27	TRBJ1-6	CASSKRGQTGYNSPLHF
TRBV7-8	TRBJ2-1	CASSLGGTGGYNEQFF
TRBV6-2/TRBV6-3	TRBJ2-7	CASSSWEVLAYEQYF
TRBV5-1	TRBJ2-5	CAGPGQQETQYF
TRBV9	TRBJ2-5	CASSVAGASPETQYF
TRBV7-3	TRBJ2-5	CASSPRAAQETQYF
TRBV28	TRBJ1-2	CASFMQGVFYGYTF
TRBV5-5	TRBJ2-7	CASRPGLTTYEQYF
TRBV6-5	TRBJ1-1	CASREAQGGNTEAFF
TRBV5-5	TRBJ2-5	CASRKSQGLKETQYF
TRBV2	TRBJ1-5	CASSGIQGKPQHF
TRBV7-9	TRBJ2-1	CASSLGGQNEQFF
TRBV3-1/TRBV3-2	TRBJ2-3	CASSQRGGGPQDTQYF
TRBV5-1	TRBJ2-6	CASSLANRNSGANVLTF
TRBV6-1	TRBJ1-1	CASSEGWGRGEAFF
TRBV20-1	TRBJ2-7	CSASHNAGDYEQYF
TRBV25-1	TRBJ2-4	CASSDSGGSGKNIQYF
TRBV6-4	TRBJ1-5	CASSRTADSNQPQHF
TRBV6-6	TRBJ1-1	CASSSGQGAKAFF
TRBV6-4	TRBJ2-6	CASSGQGNSGANVLTF